The rows below give T cell receptor beta chains drawn from one sample of a study of T cells after somatic rescue of genetic block. The protocol was immunoSEQ multiplex PCR, while the TCRdb copy is restricted to in-frame clones and leaves out a portion. Of 88,000 or so clones in the sample, around 90% were seen once. Sequencing input: peripheral blood mononuclear cells (PBMCs). Receptors were obtained from a woman younger than 35. Both conserved end residues are part of each CDR3. The D gene is left open where the match is weak. Only some rows state a clone size, as once, few, many or a class for expanded clones.

D	V	J	size	length	CDR3	DNA
TRBD2	TRBV4-1	TRBJ2-7	.	16	CASSQDTGAGTYEQYF	TGCGCCAGCAGCCAAGATACAGGAGCGGGAACCTACGAGCAGTACTTC
.	TRBV15	TRBJ1-3	.	16	CATSRRQARSGNTIYF	TGTGCCACCAGCAGGAGACAGGCCCGCTCTGGAAACACCATATATTTT
.	TRBV5-4	TRBJ1-2	.	15	CASSPGLPANYGYTF	TGTGCCAGCAGCCCCGGTTTGCCGGCTAACTATGGCTACACCTTC
.	TRBV5-1	TRBJ1-1	.	12	CASREGNTEAFF	TGCGCCAGCAGAGAGGGGAACACTGAAGCTTTCTTT
.	TRBV9	TRBJ2-5	.	12	CASSDRQETQYF	TGTGCCAGCAGCGATAGGCAAGAGACCCAGTACTTC
.	TRBV29-1	TRBJ2-1	.	14	CSGTAGTSYNEQFF	TGCAGCGGGACCGCCGGGACCAGCTACAATGAGCAGTTCTTC
.	TRBV11-3	TRBJ2-1	.	12	CASSPDHNEQFF	TGTGCCAGCAGTCCCGATCACAATGAGCAGTTCTTC
.	TRBV11-1	TRBJ2-7	.	16	CASSSPRDLASYEQYF	TGTGCCAGCAGCTCCCCCCGGGACCTGGCATCCTACGAGCAGTACTTC
TRBD2	TRBV10-2	TRBJ2-5	once	15	CASRGLGGRRETQYF	TGCGCCAGCAGGGGTCTCGGCGGGAGAAGGGAGACCCAGTACTTC
.	TRBV5-6	TRBJ2-7	.	15	CASSDAGTGAYEQYF	TGTGCCAGCAGCGACGCCGGGACTGGAGCCTACGAGCAGTACTTC
.	TRBV6-1	TRBJ1-4	.	15	CASSESIGAGEKLFF	TGTGCCAGCAGTGAAAGCATCGGGGCGGGTGAAAAACTGTTTTTT
TRBD2	TRBV11-3	TRBJ2-1	.	16	CASSLDWEREYNEQFF	TGTGCCAGCAGCTTAGATTGGGAGCGGGAGTACAATGAGCAGTTCTTC
.	TRBV28	TRBJ2-5	.	13	CASSLQQLETQYF	TGTGCCAGCAGTTTACAACAGTTAGAGACCCAGTACTTC
.	TRBV7-2	TRBJ1-2	.	11	CASSQSYGYTF	TGTGCCAGCAGCCAGAGCTATGGCTACACCTTC
.	TRBV6-5	TRBJ2-7	once	12	CASSNRGNEQYF	TGTGCCAGCAGTAACCGGGGGAACGAGCAGTACTTC
.	TRBV2	TRBJ2-7	.	18	CASSVPTGTLELSYEQYF	TGTGCCAGCAGCGTCCCCACCGGGACCCTGGAACTCTCCTACGAGCAGTACTTC
.	TRBV5-6	TRBJ2-7	once	15	CASSRTGRGPDEQYF	TGTGCCAGCAGTCGGACGGGGAGGGGGCCGGACGAGCAGTACTTC
.	TRBV21-1	TRBJ1-1	.	13	CASSKAEAAEAFF	TGTGCCAGCAGCAAAGCCGAGGCGGCTGAAGCTTTCTTT
TRBD1	TRBV11-3	TRBJ2-6	.	20	CASSWGAQGLGMTGANVLTF	TGTGCCAGCAGCTGGGGCGCACAGGGGTTAGGAATGACTGGGGCCAACGTCCTGACTTTC
.	TRBV10-3	TRBJ1-3	.	16	CAISDPKQISGNTIYF	TGTGCCATCAGTGACCCAAAACAGATCTCTGGAAACACCATATATTTT
.	TRBV5-4	TRBJ2-7	.	13	CASSLHGSYEQYF	TGTGCCAGCAGCTTGCACGGATCCTACGAGCAGTACTTC
TRBD1	TRBV11-3	TRBJ2-1	.	14	CASSTGQGADEQFF	TGTGCCAGCAGTACCGGACAGGGGGCTGATGAGCAGTTCTTC
.	TRBV28	TRBJ2-5	.	12	CASSFLQETQYF	TGTGCCAGCAGTTTCTTACAAGAGACCCAGTACTTC
.	TRBV4-3	TRBJ2-3	.	16	CASSHSFGGTLDTQYF	TGCGCCAGCAGCCATTCTTTCGGCGGGACCCTGGATACGCAGTATTTT
.	TRBV18	TRBJ2-7	.	12	CASSSSSYEQYF	TGTGCCAGCTCATCCAGCTCCTACGAGCAGTACTTC
TRBD1	TRBV2	TRBJ1-3	.	15	CASGTTGGGGNTIYF	TGTGCCAGCGGAACGACAGGGGGCGGAGGAAACACCATATATTTT
.	TRBV15	TRBJ1-5	.	15	CATSRGELGNQPQHF	TGTGCCACCAGCAGAGGGGAGTTAGGAAATCAGCCCCAGCATTTT
TRBD1	TRBV6-1	TRBJ1-1	.	14	CASPLGQRNTEAFF	TGTGCCAGCCCCCTGGGACAGCGGAACACTGAAGCTTTCTTT
TRBD2	TRBV30	TRBJ2-1	.	15	CAWGIGTSGMNEQFF	TGTGCCTGGGGTATCGGGACTAGCGGCATGAATGAGCAGTTCTTC
TRBD1	TRBV19	TRBJ2-7	.	15	CASRPTGGISYEQYF	TGTGCCAGTAGGCCCACAGGGGGGATTTCATACGAGCAGTACTTC
TRBD1	TRBV4-1	TRBJ2-7	once	14	CASSHPGTGYEQYF	TGCGCCAGCAGCCACCCCGGGACAGGATACGAGCAGTACTTC
.	TRBV28	TRBJ2-5	.	14	CASNIPYLGETQYF	TGTGCCAGCAACATCCCATATCTGGGAGAGACCCAGTACTTC
.	TRBV19	TRBJ2-5	few	14	CASSMGGNQETQYF	TGTGCCAGTAGTATGGGCGGGAACCAAGAGACCCAGTACTTC
.	TRBV2	TRBJ2-7	.	12	CASRGGHYEQYF	TGTGCCAGCAGGGGAGGCCACTACGAGCAGTACTTC
.	TRBV9	TRBJ2-3	.	11	CASGGLDTQYF	TGTGCCAGCGGCGGGTTGGATACGCAGTATTTT
TRBD2	TRBV5-1	TRBJ2-3	.	16	CASSLAGGTIGDTQYF	TGCGCCAGCAGCTTGGCGGGGGGGACAATTGGAGATACGCAGTATTTT
.	TRBV6-1	TRBJ1-5	.	15	CASSESWGPNQPQHF	TGTGCCAGCAGTGAGTCGTGGGGGCCCAATCAGCCCCAGCATTTT
.	TRBV28	TRBJ2-7	.	14	CASSLTGGAYEQYF	TGTGCCAGCAGTTTAACAGGGGGGGCCTACGAGCAGTACTTC
.	TRBV23-1	TRBJ1-6	.	13	CASSHVFFSPLHF	TGCGCCAGCAGTCATGTATTTTTCTCACCCCTCCACTTT
.	TRBV5-1	TRBJ2-1	.	17	CASSSRGPGLGDGEQFF	TGCGCCAGCAGCTCGAGGGGGCCGGGACTAGGAGATGGTGAGCAGTTCTTC
TRBD1	TRBV28	TRBJ2-7	once	17	CASSARHRDRLSYEQYF	TGTGCCAGCAGTGCCAGGCACCGGGACAGGCTATCCTACGAGCAGTACTTC
.	TRBV5-1	TRBJ2-3	.	11	CASSFTDTQYF	TGCGCCAGCAGTTTCACAGATACGCAGTATTTT
.	TRBV27	TRBJ2-7	.	15	CASSFLDASSYEQYF	TGTGCCAGCAGTTTCCTGGATGCGAGCTCCTACGAGCAGTACTTC
.	TRBV11-2	TRBJ2-7	.	15	CASSPMRRAAGEQYF	TGTGCCAGCAGCCCGATGCGGAGGGCCGCGGGCGAGCAGTACTTC
TRBD2	TRBV7-2	TRBJ2-1	.	15	CASSLLAGDHNEQFF	TGTGCCAGCAGCTTATTAGCGGGAGACCACAATGAGCAGTTCTTC
.	TRBV12-5	TRBJ2-5	.	13	CAATRQPQETQYF	TGTGCAGCAACACGGCAGCCTCAAGAGACCCAGTACTTC
.	TRBV5-1	TRBJ2-2	.	13	CASSLTSTGELFF	TGCGCCAGCAGCTTGACGAGCACCGGGGAGCTGTTTTTT
.	TRBV30	TRBJ1-2	.	14	CAWNHKGRNYGYTF	TGTGCCTGGAACCACAAGGGCCGGAACTATGGCTACACCTTC
.	TRBV19	TRBJ1-4	.	13	CASIAGKNEKLFF	TGTGCCAGTATTGCAGGGAAAAATGAAAAACTGTTTTTT
.	TRBV15	TRBJ2-1	.	18	CATSRGPDRLQEDNEQFF	TGTGCCACCAGCAGGGGCCCTGACAGGCTACAAGAAGACAATGAGCAGTTCTTC
TRBD2	TRBV11-2	TRBJ2-7	.	12	CASRTSGYEQYF	TGTGCCAGCAGAACTAGCGGCTACGAGCAGTACTTC
.	TRBV2	TRBJ1-1	.	13	CASWARVNTEAFF	TGTGCCAGCTGGGCTAGAGTGAACACTGAAGCTTTCTTT
.	TRBV11-2	TRBJ2-5	.	12	CASSILQETQYF	TGTGCCAGCAGCATCCTCCAAGAGACCCAGTACTTC
.	TRBV27	TRBJ1-1	.	16	CASSRPGARGNTEAFF	TGTGCCAGCAGCAGACCCGGTGCCAGAGGGAACACTGAAGCTTTCTTT